This record covers a single TCR beta chain. Its specificity is not known. This sample was taken from a study of cytomegalovirus exposure and HLA in healthy donors. At the level of the study: Out of 398 genotyped donors, roughly 78% belonged to the Caucasian-associated ancestry cluster.

Primers included in the PCR were 60 Vbeta and 13 Jbeta primers. Generated by immunoSEQ multiplex PCR, the TCRdb table keeps only in-frame clones and is missing some. The table shows some 90,000 clones, with 65% to 80% occurring only once. Findings and caveats of the study: According to the study, 160 or so TCR beta chains were cytomegalovirus-associated. Prior analysis indicated that the majority of TCR beta V segments exhibited productivity approximately 90% or approximately 30% of the time. Most CMV-associated TCR beta chains appeared HLA-restricted in a later analysis.

V shed 0 bases and J 1 base; nucleotides not matched to a gene: 2. CDR1 and CDR2 (germline): LNHNV, YYDKDF (reference sequence). The length of the CDR3 is 16 residues. The sequencing input was PBMCs. This clonotype was sampled from a female donor in good health and CMV-seropositive. This rearrangement joins TRBV15 to TRBJ2-2, with 7 positions matching TRBD2. CDR3: CATSRDGGGNTGELFF. In DNA form, the CDR3 reads TGTGCCACCAGCAGAGATGGGGGGGGGAACACCGGGGAGCTGTTTTTT.